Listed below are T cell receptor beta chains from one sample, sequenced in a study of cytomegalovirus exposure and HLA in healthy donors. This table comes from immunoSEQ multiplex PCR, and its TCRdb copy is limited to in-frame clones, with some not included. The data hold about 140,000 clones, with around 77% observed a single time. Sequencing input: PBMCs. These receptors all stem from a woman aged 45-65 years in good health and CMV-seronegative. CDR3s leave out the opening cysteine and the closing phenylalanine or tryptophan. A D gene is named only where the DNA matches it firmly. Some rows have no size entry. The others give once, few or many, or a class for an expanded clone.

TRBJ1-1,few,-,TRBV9,ASGAGTNTEAF
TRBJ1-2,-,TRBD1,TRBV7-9,ASSLQGQGIPYGYT
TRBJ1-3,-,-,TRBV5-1,ASSIRQAGSGNTIY
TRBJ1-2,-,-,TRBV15,ATSRPGSDGYT
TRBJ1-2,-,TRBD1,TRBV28,ASSTHTGVSGGGYT
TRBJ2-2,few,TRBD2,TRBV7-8,ASSPYLAGGLTGELF
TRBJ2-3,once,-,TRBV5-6,ASSLGRGTDTQY
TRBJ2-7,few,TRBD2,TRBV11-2,ASSLISGGRAYEQY
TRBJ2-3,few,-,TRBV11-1,ASSKQSTDTQY
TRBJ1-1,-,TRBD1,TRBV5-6,ASSFGQGLTRTEAF
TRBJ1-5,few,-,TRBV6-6,ASSRTELNQPQH
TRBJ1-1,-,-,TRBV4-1,ASSQALGAGVKAF
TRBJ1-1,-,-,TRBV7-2,ASSRSQGNTEAF
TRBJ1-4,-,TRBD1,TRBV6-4,ASRPGQGNEKLF
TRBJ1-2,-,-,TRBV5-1,ASSPSGGRSNYGYT
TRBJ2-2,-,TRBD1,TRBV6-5,ASTTNRGLGELF
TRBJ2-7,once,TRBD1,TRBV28,ASWDRDYEQY
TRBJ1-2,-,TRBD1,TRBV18,ASSPPGGDGYT
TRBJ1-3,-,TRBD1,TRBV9,ASSVAAGGENTIY
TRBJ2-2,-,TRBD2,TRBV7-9,ASSLLRGGTGELF
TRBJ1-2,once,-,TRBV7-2,ASSLVGQGKGDGYT
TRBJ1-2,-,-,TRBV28,ASSPGVRYGYT
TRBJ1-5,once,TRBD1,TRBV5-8,ASSQGQANQPQH
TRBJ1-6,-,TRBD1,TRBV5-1,ASSLGQLSSPLH
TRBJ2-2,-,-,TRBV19,ASSNPRAFTGELF
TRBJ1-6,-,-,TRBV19,ATSWEYNSPLH
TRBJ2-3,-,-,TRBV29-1,SVAISGGTDTQY
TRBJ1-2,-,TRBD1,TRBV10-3,AIREVDRAHHGYT
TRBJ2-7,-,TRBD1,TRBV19,ASRGQGGSYEQY
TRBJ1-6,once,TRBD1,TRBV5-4,ASSPDRVLANSPLH
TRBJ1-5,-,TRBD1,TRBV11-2,ASSRDSYQPQH
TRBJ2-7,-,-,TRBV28,ASSFAQAAHEQY
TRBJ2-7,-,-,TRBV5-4,ASSLQGLEEQY
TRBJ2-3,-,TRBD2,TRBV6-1,ASSDRAGVSDTQY
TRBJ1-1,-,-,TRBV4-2,ASSPRDTMNTEAF
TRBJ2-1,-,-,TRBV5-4,ASSLVRGNEQF
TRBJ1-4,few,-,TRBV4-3,ASSQAGFREKLF
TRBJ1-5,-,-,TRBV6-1,ATGQMGFGPQH
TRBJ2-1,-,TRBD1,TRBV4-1,ASSLGTGGYNEQF
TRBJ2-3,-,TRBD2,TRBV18,ASSTGGAMITDTQY